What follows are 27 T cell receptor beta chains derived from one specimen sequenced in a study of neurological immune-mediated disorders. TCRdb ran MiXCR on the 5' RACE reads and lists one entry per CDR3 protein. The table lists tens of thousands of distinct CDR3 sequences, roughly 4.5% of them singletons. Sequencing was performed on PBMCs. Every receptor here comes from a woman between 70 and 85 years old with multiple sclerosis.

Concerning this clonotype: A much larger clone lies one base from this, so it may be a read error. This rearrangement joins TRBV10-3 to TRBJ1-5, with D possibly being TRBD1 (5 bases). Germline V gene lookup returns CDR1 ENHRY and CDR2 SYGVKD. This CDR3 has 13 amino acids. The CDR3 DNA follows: TGTGCCATCCGTGAGACGGGGCCTCAGCCCCAGCATTTT. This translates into CAIRETGPQPQHF.

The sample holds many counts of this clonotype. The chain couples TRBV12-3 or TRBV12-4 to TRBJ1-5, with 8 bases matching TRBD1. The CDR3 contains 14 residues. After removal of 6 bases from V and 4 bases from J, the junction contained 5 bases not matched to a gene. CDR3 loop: CASSPTGGNQPQHF. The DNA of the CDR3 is TGTGCCAGCAGCCCCACAGGGGGTAATCAGCCCCAGCATTTT.

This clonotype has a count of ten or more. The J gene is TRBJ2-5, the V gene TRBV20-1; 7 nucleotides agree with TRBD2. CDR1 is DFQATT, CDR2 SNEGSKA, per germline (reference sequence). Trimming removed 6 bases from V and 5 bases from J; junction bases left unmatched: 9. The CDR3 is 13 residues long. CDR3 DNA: TGCAGTGCCCGCTCCGGCGGGAGTGAGACCCAGTACTTC. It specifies CSARSGGSETQYF.

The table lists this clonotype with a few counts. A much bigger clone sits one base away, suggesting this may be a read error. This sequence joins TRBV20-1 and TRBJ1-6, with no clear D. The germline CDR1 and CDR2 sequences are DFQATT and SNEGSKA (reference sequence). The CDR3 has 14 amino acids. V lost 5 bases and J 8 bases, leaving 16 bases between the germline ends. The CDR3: CSAEGGTSYSPLHF. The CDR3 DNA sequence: TGCAGTGCTGAGGGCGGCACCTCATATTCACCCCTCCACTTT.

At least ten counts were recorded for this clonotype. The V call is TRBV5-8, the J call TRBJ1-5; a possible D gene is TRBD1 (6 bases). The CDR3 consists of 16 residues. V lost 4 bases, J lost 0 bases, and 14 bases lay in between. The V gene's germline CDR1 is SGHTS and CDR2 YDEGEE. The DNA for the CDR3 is TGTGCCAGCAGCCGCGGACAGAGCTATAGCAATCAGCCCCAGCATTTT. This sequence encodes CASSRGQSYSNQPQHF.

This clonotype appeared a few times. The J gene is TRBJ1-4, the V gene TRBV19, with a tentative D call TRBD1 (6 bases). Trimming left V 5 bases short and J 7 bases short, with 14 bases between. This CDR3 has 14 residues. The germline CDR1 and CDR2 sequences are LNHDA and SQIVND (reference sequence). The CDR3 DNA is TGTGCCAGTAGTTCCCACGGGGGCGGTGAAAAACTGTTTTTT. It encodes CASSSHGGGEKLFF.

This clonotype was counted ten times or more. The CDR3 is CASTPWGVGLTEAFF. The CDR3 DNA reads as TGTGCCAGCACCCCCTGGGGTGTGGGACTCACTGAAGCTTTCTTT. This chain connects TRBV12-3 or TRBV12-4 to TRBJ1-1, with a weak D call TRBD1 (5 bases). Trimming removed 7 bases at V and 4 bases at J, with 19 bases between. The CDR3 contains 15 residues.

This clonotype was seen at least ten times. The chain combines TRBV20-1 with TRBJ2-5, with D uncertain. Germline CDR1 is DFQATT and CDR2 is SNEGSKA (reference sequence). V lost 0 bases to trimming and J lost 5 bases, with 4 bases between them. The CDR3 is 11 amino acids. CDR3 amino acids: CSARDRETQYF. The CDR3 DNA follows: TGCAGTGCTAGAGATCGGGAGACCCAGTACTTC.

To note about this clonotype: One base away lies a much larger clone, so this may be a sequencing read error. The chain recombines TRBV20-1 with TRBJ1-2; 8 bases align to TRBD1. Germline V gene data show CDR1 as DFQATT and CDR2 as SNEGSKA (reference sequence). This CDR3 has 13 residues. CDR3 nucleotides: TGCAGTGATAGACCTACAGGGGGACAGGGCTACACCTTC. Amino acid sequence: CSDRPTGGQGYTF.

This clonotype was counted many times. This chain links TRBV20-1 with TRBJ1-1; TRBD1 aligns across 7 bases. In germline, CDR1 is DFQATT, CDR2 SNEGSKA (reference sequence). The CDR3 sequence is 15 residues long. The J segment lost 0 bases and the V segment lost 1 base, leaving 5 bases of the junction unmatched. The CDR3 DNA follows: TGCAGTGCTAGAGCTTCGGGACAGTTGAACACTGAAGCTTTCTTT. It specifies CSARASGQLNTEAFF.

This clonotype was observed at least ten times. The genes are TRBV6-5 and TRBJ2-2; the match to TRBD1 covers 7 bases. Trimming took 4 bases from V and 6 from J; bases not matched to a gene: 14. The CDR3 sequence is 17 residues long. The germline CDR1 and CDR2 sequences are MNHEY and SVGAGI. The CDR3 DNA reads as TGTGCCAGCAGTTCCCCTCACAGGGGTAGGGCTTCCGGGGAGCTGTTTTTT. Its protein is CASSSPHRGRASGELFF.

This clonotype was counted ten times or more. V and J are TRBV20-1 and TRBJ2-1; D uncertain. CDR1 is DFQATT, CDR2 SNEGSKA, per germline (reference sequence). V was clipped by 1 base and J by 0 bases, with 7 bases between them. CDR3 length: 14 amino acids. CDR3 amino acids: CSARGASSYNEQFF. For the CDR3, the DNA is TGCAGTGCTAGAGGGGCCAGCTCCTACAATGAGCAGTTCTTC.

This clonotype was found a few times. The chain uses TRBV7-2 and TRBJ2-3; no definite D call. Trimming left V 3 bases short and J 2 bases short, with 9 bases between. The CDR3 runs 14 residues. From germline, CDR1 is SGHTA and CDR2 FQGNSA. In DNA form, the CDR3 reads TGTGCCAGCAGCTTGGGCGGACCCACAGATACGCAGTATTTT. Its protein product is CASSLGGPTDTQYF.

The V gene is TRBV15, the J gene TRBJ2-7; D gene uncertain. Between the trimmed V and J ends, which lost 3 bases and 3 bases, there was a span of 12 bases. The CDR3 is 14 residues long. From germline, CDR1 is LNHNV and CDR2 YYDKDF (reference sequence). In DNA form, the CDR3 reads TGTGCCACCAGCAGGGCACCCATTAACTACGAGCAGTACTTC. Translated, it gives CATSRAPINYEQYF.

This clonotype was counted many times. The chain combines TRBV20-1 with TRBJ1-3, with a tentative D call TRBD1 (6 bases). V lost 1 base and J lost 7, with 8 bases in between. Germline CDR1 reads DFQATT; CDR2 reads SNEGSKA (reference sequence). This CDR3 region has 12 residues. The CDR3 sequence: CSARVGGNTIYF. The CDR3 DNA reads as TGCAGTGCTAGAGTAGGGGGGAACACCATATATTTT.

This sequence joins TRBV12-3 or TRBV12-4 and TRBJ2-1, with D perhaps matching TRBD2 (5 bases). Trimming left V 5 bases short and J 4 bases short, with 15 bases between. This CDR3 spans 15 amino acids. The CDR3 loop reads CASSPRGADYNEQFF. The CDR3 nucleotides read TGTGCCAGCAGTCCTCGGGGAGCGGATTACAATGAGCAGTTCTTC.

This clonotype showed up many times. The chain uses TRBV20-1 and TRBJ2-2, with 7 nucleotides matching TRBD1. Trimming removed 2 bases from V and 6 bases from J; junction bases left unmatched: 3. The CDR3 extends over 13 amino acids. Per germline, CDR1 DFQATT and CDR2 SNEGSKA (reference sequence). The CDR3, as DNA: TGCAGTGCTAGACCCGACAGGGCCGGGGAGCTGTTTTTT. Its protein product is CSARPDRAGELFF.

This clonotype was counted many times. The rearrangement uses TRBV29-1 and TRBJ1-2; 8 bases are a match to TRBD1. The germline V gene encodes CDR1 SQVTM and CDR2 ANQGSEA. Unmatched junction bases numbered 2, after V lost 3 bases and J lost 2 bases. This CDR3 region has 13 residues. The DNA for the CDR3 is TGCAGCGTTGATCGACAGGGGAACTATGGCTACACCTTC. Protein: CSVDRQGNYGYTF. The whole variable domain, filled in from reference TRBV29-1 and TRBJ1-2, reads SAVISQKPSRDICQRGTSLTIQCQVDSQVTMMFWYRQQPGQSLTLIATANQGSEATYESGFVIDKFPISRPNLTFSTLTVSNMSPEDSSIYLCSVDRQGNYGYTFGSGTRLTVV.

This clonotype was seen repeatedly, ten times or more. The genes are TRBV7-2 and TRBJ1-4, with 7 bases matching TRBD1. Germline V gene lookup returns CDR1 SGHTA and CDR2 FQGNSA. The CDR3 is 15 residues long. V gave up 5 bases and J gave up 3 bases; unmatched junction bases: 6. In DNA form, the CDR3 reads TGTGCCAGCAGCCCCACGACAGGGTCTAATGAAAAACTGTTTTTT. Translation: CASSPTTGSNEKLFF. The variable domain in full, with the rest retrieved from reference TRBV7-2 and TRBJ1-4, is GAGVSQSPSNKVTEKGKDVELRCDPISGHTALYWYRQSLGQGLEFLIYFQGNSAPDKSGLPSDRFSAERTGGSVSTLTIQRTQQEDSAVYLCASSPTTGSNEKLFFGSGTQLSVL.

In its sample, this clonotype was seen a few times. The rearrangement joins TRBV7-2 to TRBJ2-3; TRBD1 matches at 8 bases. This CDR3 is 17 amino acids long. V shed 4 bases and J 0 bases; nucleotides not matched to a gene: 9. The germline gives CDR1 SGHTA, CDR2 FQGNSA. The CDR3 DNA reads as TGTGCCAGCAGCTCCGACGGGGACAGGTTTAGCACAGATACGCAGTATTTT. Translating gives CASSSDGDRFSTDTQYF.

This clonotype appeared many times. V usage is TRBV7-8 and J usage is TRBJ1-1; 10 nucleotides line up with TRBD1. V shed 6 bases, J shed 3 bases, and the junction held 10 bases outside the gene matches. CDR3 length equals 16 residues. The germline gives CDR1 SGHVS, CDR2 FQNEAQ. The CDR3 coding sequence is TGTGCCAGCAGACCCCGACAGGGGGCGGGGGACACTGAAGCTTTCTTT. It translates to CASRPRQGAGDTEAFF. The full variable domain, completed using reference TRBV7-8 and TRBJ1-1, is GAGVSQSPRYKVAKRGQDVALRCDPISGHVSLFWYQQALGQGPEFLTYFQNEAQLDKSGLPSDRFFAERPEGSVSTLKIQRTQQEDSAVYLCASRPRQGAGDTEAFFGQGTRLTVV.

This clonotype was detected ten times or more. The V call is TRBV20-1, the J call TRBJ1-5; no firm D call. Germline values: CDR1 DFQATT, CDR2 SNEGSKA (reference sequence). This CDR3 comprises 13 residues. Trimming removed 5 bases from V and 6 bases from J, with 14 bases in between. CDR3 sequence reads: CSALRAGSQPQHF. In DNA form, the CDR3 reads TGCAGTGCTTTGCGCGCAGGAAGTCAGCCCCAGCATTTT.

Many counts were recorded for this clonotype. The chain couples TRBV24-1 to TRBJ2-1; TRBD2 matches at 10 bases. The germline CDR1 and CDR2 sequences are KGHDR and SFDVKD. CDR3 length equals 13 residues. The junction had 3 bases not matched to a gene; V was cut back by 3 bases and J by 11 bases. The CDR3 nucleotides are TGTGCCACCAGTGATGGGGGACTAGCGCAGCAGTTCTTC. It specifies CATSDGGLAQQFF.

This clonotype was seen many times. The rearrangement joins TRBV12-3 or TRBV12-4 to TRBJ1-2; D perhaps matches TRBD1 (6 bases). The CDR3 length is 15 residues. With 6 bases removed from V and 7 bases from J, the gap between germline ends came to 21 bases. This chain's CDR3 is CASSLTQGRRSGYTF. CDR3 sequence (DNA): TGTGCCAGCAGCCTTACTCAGGGGCGGCGGAGTGGCTACACCTTC.

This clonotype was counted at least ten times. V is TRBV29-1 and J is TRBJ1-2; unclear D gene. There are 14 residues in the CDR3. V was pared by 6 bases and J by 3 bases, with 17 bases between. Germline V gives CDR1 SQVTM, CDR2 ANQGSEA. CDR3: CSVGILISDYGYTF. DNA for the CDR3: TGCAGCGTCGGGATCCTAATCTCCGACTATGGCTACACCTTC.

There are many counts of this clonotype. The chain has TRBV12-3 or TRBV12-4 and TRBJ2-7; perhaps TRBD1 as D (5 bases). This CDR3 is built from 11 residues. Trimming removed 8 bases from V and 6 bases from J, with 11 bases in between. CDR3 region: CASSMGREQYF. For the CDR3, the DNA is TGTGCCAGCTCCATGGGGCGCGAGCAGTACTTC.

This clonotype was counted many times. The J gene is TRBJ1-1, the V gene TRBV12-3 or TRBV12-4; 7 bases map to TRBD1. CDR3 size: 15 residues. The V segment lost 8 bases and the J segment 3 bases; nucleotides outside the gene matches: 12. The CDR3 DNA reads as TGTGCCAGCTCAATCCAAGGGGGCAGGGACACTGAAGCTTTCTTT. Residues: CASSIQGGRDTEAFF.